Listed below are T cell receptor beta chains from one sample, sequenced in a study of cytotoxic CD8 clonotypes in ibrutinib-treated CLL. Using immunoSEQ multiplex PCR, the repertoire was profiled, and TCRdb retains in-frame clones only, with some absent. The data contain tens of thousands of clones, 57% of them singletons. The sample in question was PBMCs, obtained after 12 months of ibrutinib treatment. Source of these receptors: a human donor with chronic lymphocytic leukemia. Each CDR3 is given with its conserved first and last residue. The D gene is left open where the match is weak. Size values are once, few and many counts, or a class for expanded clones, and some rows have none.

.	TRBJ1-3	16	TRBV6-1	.	CASSALTGNSGNTIYF	TGTGCCAGCAGTGCCCTTACGGGAAACTCTGGAAACACCATATATTTT
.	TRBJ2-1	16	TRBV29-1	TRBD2	CSGAGLAGGFYNEQFF	TGCAGCGGAGCCGGACTAGCGGGGGGATTCTACAATGAGCAGTTCTTC
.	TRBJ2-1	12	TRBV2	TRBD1	CASSETGYEQFF	TGTGCCAGCAGTGAGACAGGGTATGAGCAGTTCTTC
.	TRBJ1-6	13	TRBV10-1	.	CASSDSHNSPLHF	TGCGCCAGTTCTGACAGTCATAATTCACCCCTCCACTTT
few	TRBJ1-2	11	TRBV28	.	CAIRQTYGYTF	TGTGCCATTCGACAGACCTATGGCTACACCTTC
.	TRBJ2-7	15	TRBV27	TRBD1	CASSRWGTGLYEQYF	TGTGCCAGCTCCCGGTGGGGGACAGGACTCTACGAGCAGTACTTC
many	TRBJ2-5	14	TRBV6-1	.	CASSQEFPQETQYF	TGTGCCAGCAGTCAGGAGTTCCCTCAAGAGACCCAGTACTTC
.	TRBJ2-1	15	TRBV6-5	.	CASSYSGGELNEQFF	TGTGCCAGCAGTTACTCTGGGGGAGAACTTAATGAGCAGTTCTTC
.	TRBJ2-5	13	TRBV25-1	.	CASSRAAQETQYF	TGTGCCAGCAGTCGGGCAGCACAAGAGACCCAGTACTTC
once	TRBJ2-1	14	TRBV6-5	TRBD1	CASSYGTGGHEQFF	TGTGCCAGCAGTTACGGGACAGGGGGCCATGAGCAGTTCTTC
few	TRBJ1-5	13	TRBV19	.	CASSAVGGQPQHF	TGTGCCAGTAGTGCGGTCGGGGGCCAGCCCCAGCATTTT
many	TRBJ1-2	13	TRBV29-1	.	CSVESHFRGGYTF	TGCAGCGTTGAATCCCACTTCAGGGGCGGCTACACCTTC
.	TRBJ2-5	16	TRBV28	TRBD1	CASSLAQGARQETQYF	TGTGCCAGCAGCCTTGCCCAGGGGGCTCGCCAAGAGACCCAGTACTTC
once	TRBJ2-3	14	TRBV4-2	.	CASSWSSGTDTQYF	TGTGCCAGCAGCTGGTCGAGTGGTACAGATACGCAGTATTTT
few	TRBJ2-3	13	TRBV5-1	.	CASSDQGIDTQYF	TGCGCCAGCAGCGACCAGGGGATAGATACGCAGTATTTT
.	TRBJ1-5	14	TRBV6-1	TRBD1	CASNRGTGKKPQHF	TGTGCCAGCAACCGCGGGACAGGGAAGAAGCCCCAGCATTTT
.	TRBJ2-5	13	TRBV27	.	CASSPIPKETQYF	TGTGCCAGCAGCCCTATACCAAAAGAGACCCAGTACTTC
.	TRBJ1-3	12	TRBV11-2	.	CASSTLGNTIYF	TGTGCCAGCAGCACCCTCGGAAACACCATATATTTT
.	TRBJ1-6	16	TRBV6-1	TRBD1	CASSEDQGIGGSPLHF	TGTGCCAGCAGTGAAGATCAGGGGATAGGGGGCTCACCCCTCCACTTT
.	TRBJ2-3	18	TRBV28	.	CASSFRTRGLHPTDTQYF	TGTGCCAGCAGTTTCCGTACTAGGGGCCTCCATCCCACAGATACGCAGTATTTT
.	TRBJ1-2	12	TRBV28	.	CAIQVGGSGYTF	TGTGCCATCCAGGTCGGTGGATCGGGCTACACCTTC
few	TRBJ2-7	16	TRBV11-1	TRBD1	CASSWMTGTGNYEQYF	TGTGCCAGCAGCTGGATGACCGGGACAGGGAACTACGAGCAGTACTTC
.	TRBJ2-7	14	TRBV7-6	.	CASSPGQNLYEQYF	TGTGCCAGCAGCCCCGGACAGAACCTCTACGAGCAGTACTTC
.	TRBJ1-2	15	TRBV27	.	CASSLGAGPNYGYTF	TGTGCCAGCAGTTTAGGGGCAGGGCCCAACTATGGCTACACCTTC
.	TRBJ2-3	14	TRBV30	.	CAWSVRTITGTQYF	TGTGCCTGGAGTGTGCGGACTATTACCGGTACGCAGTATTTT
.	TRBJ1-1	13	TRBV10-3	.	CAIGRAVGTEAFF	TGTGCCATCGGCAGGGCGGTGGGCACTGAAGCTTTCTTT
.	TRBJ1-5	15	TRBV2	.	CASRPVGGMNQPQHF	TGTGCCAGCCGCCCGGTTGGAGGCATGAATCAGCCCCAGCATTTT
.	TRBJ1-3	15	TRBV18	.	CASSPGQLSGNTIYF	TGTGCCAGCTCACCCGGACAGTTATCTGGAAACACCATATATTTT
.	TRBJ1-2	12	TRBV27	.	CASSRSGGGYTF	TGTGCCAGCAGTAGAAGTGGGGGGGGCTACACCTTC
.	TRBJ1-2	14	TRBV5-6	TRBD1	CASSLDRASFGYTF	TGTGCCAGCAGCCTCGACAGGGCAAGCTTTGGCTACACCTTC
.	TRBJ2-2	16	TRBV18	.	CASSPAGGPNTGELFF	TGTGCCAGCTCACCAGCGGGCGGCCCGAACACCGGGGAGCTGTTTTTT
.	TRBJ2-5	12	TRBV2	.	CASSEEGTGQYF	TGTGCCAGCAGTGAGGAGGGGACGGGCCAGTACTTC
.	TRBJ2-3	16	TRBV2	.	CASSVGRTISTDTQYF	TGTGCCAGCAGTGTTGGGCGGACCATTAGCACAGATACGCAGTATTTT
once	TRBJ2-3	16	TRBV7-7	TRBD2	CASSTGTSGTPDTQYF	TGTGCCAGCAGTACCGGGACTAGCGGGACCCCAGATACGCAGTATTTT
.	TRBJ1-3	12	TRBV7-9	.	CASLGHGNTIYF	TGTGCCAGCCTGGGGCACGGAAACACCATATATTTT
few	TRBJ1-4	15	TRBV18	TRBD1	CASSPMGQENEKLFF	TGTGCCAGCTCACCAATGGGACAGGAAAATGAAAAACTGTTTTTT
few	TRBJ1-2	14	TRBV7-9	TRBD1	CASSADRALEGYTF	TGTGCCAGCAGCGCCGACAGGGCGCTCGAGGGCTACACCTTC
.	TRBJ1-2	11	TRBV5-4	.	CASSGRFGYTF	TGTGCCAGCAGTGGCCGGTTTGGCTACACCTTC
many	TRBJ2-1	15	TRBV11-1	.	CASSLVWVYYNEQFF	TGTGCCAGCAGCTTAGTCTGGGTCTACTACAATGAGCAGTTCTTC
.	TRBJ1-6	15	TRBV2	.	CASSEQTVGGSPLHF	TGTGCCAGCAGTGAACAGACAGTTGGGGGTTCACCCCTCCACTTT
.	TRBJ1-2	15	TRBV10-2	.	CASSAHEGGYYGYTF	TGCGCCAGCAGCGCTCATGAGGGCGGCTACTATGGCTACACCTTC
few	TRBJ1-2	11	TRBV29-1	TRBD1	CSVLTGGSYTF	TGCAGCGTATTAACAGGGGGCAGCTACACCTTC